This entry lists 13 T cell receptor beta chains sequenced from one sample in a study of OX40 agonist ivuxolimab in advanced cancers. Profiling relied on immunoSEQ multiplex PCR, and the TCRdb table lists in-frame clones only, not all of them. The sample holds some 59,000 clones, less than 95% seen once. This specimen consisted of CD4+ or CD8+ T cells sorted from blood, obtained in a trial of the OX40 agonist ivuxolimab. Source of these receptors: an adult with an advanced solid tumor such as melanoma, head and neck, liver or kidney cancer.

V gene TRBV27 combines with J gene TRBJ2-7, with unresolved D. The germline V gene has CDR1 MNHEY and CDR2 SMNVEV (reference sequence). The CDR3 totals 14 residues. Trimming stripped 3 bases from V and 4 bases from J, with 13 bases between. CDR3 DNA: TGTGCCAGCAGTTTCTCCAAAATCGTTTACGAGCAGTACTTC. Its protein is CASSFSKIVYEQYF.

The rearrangement joins TRBV5-4 to TRBJ2-7; D possibly corresponds to TRBD2 (5 bases). CDR3 size: 15 residues. Trimming removed 7 bases at V and 1 base at J, with 18 bases between. Germline CDR1 SGHNT, CDR2 YYREEE (reference sequence). The CDR3 sequence: CASSLGVAPSYEQYF. The CDR3 coding sequence is TGTGCCAGCTCCCTCGGGGTGGCACCTTCCTACGAGCAGTACTTC.

The gene calls are TRBV6-6 and TRBJ1-1; D is possibly TRBD1 (5 bases). Trimming cost V 4 bases and J 6 bases, with 12 bases left between them. Germline lookup yields CDR1 MNHNY and CDR2 SVGAGI (reference sequence). This CDR3 is 13 amino acids long. In DNA, the CDR3 is TGTGCCAGCAGTTCCCCGTTGGGGGCTGAAGCTTTCTTT. It specifies CASSSPLGAEAFF.

This chain connects TRBV9 to TRBJ1-1; D not certain. Germline CDR1 and CDR2: SGDLS and YYNGEE. The CDR3 consists of 13 residues. Deletions cut 4 bases from V and 6 bases from J, with 13 bases between. DNA for the CDR3: TGTGCCAGCAGCCCAGGCGGAGGTCCTGAAGCTTTCTTT. Translation gives CASSPGGGPEAFF. The full variable domain, with the rest looked up from reference TRBV9 and TRBJ1-1, is DSGVTQTPKHLITATGQRVTLRCSPRSGDLSVYWYQQSLDQGLQFLIQYYNGEERAKGNILERFSAQQFPDLHSELNLSSLELGDSALYFCASSPGGGPEAFFGQGTRLTVV.

CDR3 amino acids: CASSITYEAFF. The CDR3 DNA reads as TGTGCCAGCAGTATAACTTATGAAGCTTTCTTT. The chain links TRBV28 to TRBJ1-1; D uncertain. Germline CDR1 reads MDHEN; CDR2 reads SYDVKM. This CDR3 is built from 11 residues. Trimming left V 5 bases short and J 7 bases short, with 8 bases between.

This chain uses TRBV5-4 with TRBJ2-7, with 7 bases that match TRBD1. Germline CDR1 and CDR2: SGHNT and YYREEE (reference sequence). Trimming at V came to 4 bases and at J to 2 bases, leaving 3 bases not matched to a gene. The CDR3 is 13 residues long. CDR3 amino acids: CASSPQGAYEQYF. The CDR3 DNA follows: TGTGCCAGCAGCCCTCAGGGGGCCTACGAGCAGTACTTC.

The chain combines TRBV9 with TRBJ2-7; D remains ambiguous. From germline, CDR1 is SGDLS and CDR2 YYNGEE. The germline V and J ends were trimmed by 1 base and 3 bases, with 11 bases remaining between them. This CDR3 comprises 14 residues. The CDR3 nucleotides are TGTGCCAGCAGCGTATCGTGGGCACTCTACGAGCAGTACTTC. Its protein is CASSVSWALYEQYF.

This chain connects TRBV6-5 to TRBJ2-3; D not certain. The CDR3 has 13 residues. Germline V gene lookup returns CDR1 MNHEY and CDR2 SVGAGI. Between the trimmed V and J ends, which lost 1 base and 1 base, there was a span of 3 bases. In DNA form, the CDR3 reads TGTGCCAGCAGTTACTTCGGCACAGATACGCAGTATTTT. It specifies CASSYFGTDTQYF.

This clone was observed at least ten times. The V and J genes are TRBV7-9 and TRBJ1-1; D may be TRBD1 (5 bases). Germline V gene data show CDR1 as SEHNR and CDR2 as FQNEAQ (reference sequence). The CDR3 is made up of 15 amino acids. Deletions cut 5 bases from V and 3 bases from J, with 16 bases between. CDR3 sequence (DNA): TGTGCCAGCAGCGTAACCAGGGCCCCGGACACTGAAGCTTTCTTT. Its protein product is CASSVTRAPDTEAFF.

V gene TRBV30 combines with J gene TRBJ2-7, with TRBD1 matching 9 bases. This CDR3 is built from 14 residues. Per germline, CDR1 GTSNPN and CDR2 SVGIG (reference sequence). V lost 5 bases, J lost 5 bases, and 10 bases stayed unmatched. The CDR3, as DNA: TGTGCCTGGGGAGGGACAGGGACAGTCCACGAGCAGTACTTC. This sequence encodes CAWGGTGTVHEQYF.

This clone appeared once. The gene calls are TRBV13 and TRBJ2-1; D is uncertain. This CDR3 is built from 13 residues. V was clipped by 0 bases and J by 8 bases, with 8 bases between them. The germline V gene encodes CDR1 PRHDT and CDR2 FYEKMQ (reference sequence). The CDR3 sequence: CASSLGSLHEQFF. The CDR3 DNA follows: TGTGCCAGCAGCTTAGGTTCACTTCATGAGCAGTTCTTC. The variable domain in full, with the rest retrieved from reference TRBV13 and TRBJ2-1, is AAGVIQSPRHLIKEKRETATLKCYPIPRHDTVYWYQQGPGQDPQFLISFYEKMQSDKGSIPDRFSAQQFSDYHSELNMSSLELGDSALYFCASSLGSLHEQFFGPGTRLTVL.

This chain uses TRBV4-2 with TRBJ2-2; D is unresolved. V lost 0 bases and J 5 bases, leaving 7 bases between the germline ends. CDR3 length: 14 residues. Germline CDR1 reads LGHNA; CDR2 reads YNFKEQ. The CDR3 DNA reads as TGTGCCAGCAGCCAAGATCTTGGGACCGGGGAGCTGTTTTTT. Translated: CASSQDLGTGELFF.

In DNA form, the CDR3 reads TGTGCCAGCAGTTTAGGGATCCTCAGGGGCTATGGCTACACCTTC. Translated, it gives CASSLGILRGYGYTF. The rearrangement joins TRBV28 to TRBJ1-2, with D possibly being TRBD1 (6 bases). Trimming took 2 bases from V and 4 from J, leaving 14 bases between them. Germline CDR1 reads MDHEN; CDR2 reads SYDVKM. This CDR3 contains 15 residues.